These T cell receptor beta chains were read from a single sample in a study of blood T cell repertoires in COVID-19. Profiling relied on immunoSEQ multiplex PCR, and the TCRdb table lists in-frame clones only, not all of them. Of a few hundred thousand clones in the sample, 70% to 85% were seen once. The sample taken for sequencing was peripheral blood. The receptors come from a human donor with COVID-19, enrolled during active disease. The donor label of this sample is uncertain. CDR3s include the opening cysteine and the closing phenylalanine or tryptophan. The order of the fields is J gene, V gene, CDR3 protein.

j_call: TRBJ2-5
v_call: TRBV5-1
cdr3_aa: CASSPTAAEQETQYF

j_call: TRBJ2-3
v_call: TRBV12-3/TRBV12-4
cdr3_aa: CASSQAADTQYF

j_call: TRBJ1-1
v_call: TRBV19
cdr3_aa: CASSTLGQGKNTEAFF

j_call: TRBJ1-6
v_call: TRBV27
cdr3_aa: CASSFNREISPLHF

j_call: TRBJ2-1
v_call: TRBV7-3
cdr3_aa: CASSLIAGASYNEQFF

j_call: TRBJ2-1
v_call: TRBV27
cdr3_aa: CASSRWEAYNEQFF

j_call: TRBJ2-1
v_call: TRBV14
cdr3_aa: CASSQESGTLSYNEQFF

j_call: TRBJ2-7
v_call: TRBV5-6
cdr3_aa: CASSLEQGYSRPYEQYF

j_call: TRBJ1-1
v_call: TRBV9
cdr3_aa: CASSVARQGIAFF

j_call: TRBJ1-1
v_call: TRBV6-2/TRBV6-3
cdr3_aa: CASSGGGTEAFF

j_call: TRBJ2-3
v_call: TRBV4-1
cdr3_aa: CASSQSRAGTDTQYF

j_call: TRBJ1-2
v_call: TRBV5-5
cdr3_aa: CASSLETGRYGYTF

j_call: TRBJ2-5
v_call: TRBV11-2
cdr3_aa: CASSLDRGQETQYF

j_call: TRBJ2-7
v_call: TRBV20-1
cdr3_aa: CSARTGYEQYF

j_call: TRBJ2-1
v_call: TRBV7-9
cdr3_aa: CASSFPRLAGGRDEQFF

j_call: TRBJ1-5
v_call: TRBV27
cdr3_aa: CASSPLQGINQPQHF

j_call: TRBJ2-5
v_call: TRBV11-1
cdr3_aa: CASSLGQAHETQYF

j_call: TRBJ1-2
v_call: TRBV2
cdr3_aa: CASRRQGVGGYTF

j_call: TRBJ2-1
v_call: TRBV19
cdr3_aa: CASSSWEISSYNEQFF

j_call: TRBJ1-4
v_call: TRBV9
cdr3_aa: CASGGSGEKLFF

j_call: TRBJ2-7
v_call: TRBV3-1/TRBV3-2
cdr3_aa: CASSQPGLAGAWGYEQYF

j_call: TRBJ2-1
v_call: TRBV2
cdr3_aa: CASSADLGLAGYNEQFF

j_call: TRBJ1-5
v_call: TRBV28
cdr3_aa: CASSLVVQGGDQPQHF

j_call: TRBJ2-7
v_call: TRBV5-5
cdr3_aa: CASRSLQVSSYEQYF

j_call: TRBJ1-2
v_call: TRBV5-1
cdr3_aa: CASSRAGGNSYGYTF

j_call: TRBJ2-7
v_call: TRBV5-4
cdr3_aa: CASSLGRQGLYEQYF

j_call: TRBJ2-1
v_call: TRBV6-4
cdr3_aa: CASSDGRGSGNEQFF

j_call: TRBJ2-7
v_call: TRBV19
cdr3_aa: CASRTSGMYEQYF

j_call: TRBJ2-7
v_call: TRBV4-2
cdr3_aa: CASSQEIDSYEQYF

j_call: TRBJ2-1
v_call: TRBV7-9
cdr3_aa: CASSLLVGRNEQFF

j_call: TRBJ2-5
v_call: TRBV5-1
cdr3_aa: CASSLGVPETQYF

j_call: TRBJ2-5
v_call: TRBV11-1
cdr3_aa: CASSLDRIPQETQYF

j_call: TRBJ2-1
v_call: TRBV11-1
cdr3_aa: CASGLAVDRRLNEQFF

j_call: TRBJ2-2
v_call: TRBV11-3
cdr3_aa: CASSFESSGVYTGELFF

j_call: TRBJ2-2
v_call: TRBV7-9
cdr3_aa: CASSFVLGARNTGELFF

j_call: TRBJ1-2
v_call: TRBV7-8
cdr3_aa: CASSPRRDRGRGGYTF